This is a list of T cell receptor beta chains from one sample in a study of T cell responses to AZD1222 COVID-19 vaccine. Clones were sequenced by immunoSEQ multiplex PCR, and TCRdb holds only the in-frame ones, with some missing. This sample has tens of thousands of clones, with 75% to 90% found just once. Sequences were derived from peripheral blood, sampled on day 0 of AZD1222 vaccination. Receptor source: an adult in good health. The CDR3 runs from the conserved cysteine through the conserved F or W. D genes are given only for firm matches. Clone sizes are given selectively: once, few, many, or a class where the clone is expanded.

clone_size | j_call | d_call | v_call | cdr3_nt | cdr3_aa
NA | TRBJ2-2 | NA | TRBV4-2 | TGTGCCAGCAGCCAAGATAGTGGGGGAAACACCGGGGAGCTGTTTTTT | CASSQDSGGNTGELFF
NA | TRBJ2-7 | NA | TRBV10-1 | TGCGCCAGCAGTGATCGGGGGTCAGGCTACGAGCAGTACTTC | CASSDRGSGYEQYF
NA | TRBJ1-3 | NA | TRBV30 | TGTGCCTGGAGTGCGACCTACTCTGGAAACACCATATATTTT | CAWSATYSGNTIYF
once | TRBJ1-6 | NA | TRBV7-9 | TGTGCCAGCAGCCTAGGATGGGTTGGGACAAGGAGTTCACCCCTCCACTTT | CASSLGWVGTRSSPLHF
NA | TRBJ2-2 | TRBD2 | TRBV10-2 | TGCGCCAGCAGTGAACCGACCGGGACTATGAACACCGGGGAGCTGTTTTTT | CASSEPTGTMNTGELFF
NA | TRBJ1-5 | NA | TRBV19 | TGTGCCATTATCTTTGGGGGAGGTGAGTCCACTCAGCCCCAGCATTTT | CAIIFGGGESTQPQHF
NA | TRBJ1-4 | NA | TRBV2 | TGTGCCAGCAGGGGGAGGCAGGGATCACATGAAAAACTGTTTTTT | CASRGRQGSHEKLFF
once | TRBJ2-1 | NA | TRBV10-3 | TGTGCCATAGGGGACCGCTCCTACAATGAGCAGTTCTTC | CAIGDRSYNEQFF
NA | TRBJ2-7 | NA | TRBV7-8 | TGTGCCAGCAGCCCCCCGGTCTCCAATCCAAAAAAGGTCGATGTATACCGGTACTACGAGCAGTACTTC | CASSPPVSNPKKVDVYRYYEQYF
NA | TRBJ2-5 | TRBD1 | TRBV2 | TGTGCCAGCAGATTAAACGTCCGGGACAGCCAAGAGACCCAGTACTTC | CASRLNVRDSQETQYF
NA | TRBJ1-1 | NA | TRBV12-3/TRBV12-4 | TGTGCCAGCAGTTTAGGAGGACCAGAAGCTTTCTTT | CASSLGGPEAFF
NA | TRBJ2-7 | TRBD2 | TRBV10-3 | TGTGCCATCAGGCCCGGGACTAGTGTGGGGGAGCAGTACTTC | CAIRPGTSVGEQYF
NA | TRBJ1-2 | NA | TRBV3-1/TRBV3-2 | TGTGCCAGCAGCCCACTACAGGGAGTCTATGGCTACACCTTC | CASSPLQGVYGYTF
NA | TRBJ2-5 | TRBD2 | TRBV11-2 | TGTGCCAGCAGTCTAGCGGGGGGGACCCAAGAGACCCAGTACTTC | CASSLAGGTQETQYF
NA | TRBJ2-7 | NA | TRBV7-9 | TGTGCCAGCAGCTTAAGTGGTTGGAGTAGCTCCTACGAGCAGTACTTC | CASSLSGWSSSYEQYF
NA | TRBJ1-3 | NA | TRBV7-9 | TGTGCCAGCTCCGTCAGCACAGGGACTCCCGGAAACACCATATATTTT | CASSVSTGTPGNTIYF
NA | TRBJ2-7 | NA | TRBV29-1 | TGCAGCGCTCTACGGGGGAACGAGCAGTACTTC | CSALRGNEQYF
NA | TRBJ2-5 | NA | TRBV3-1/TRBV3-2 | TGTGCCAGCAGCCAAGATGGGTATCTGTTGGATACCCAGTACTTC | CASSQDGYLLDTQYF
NA | TRBJ2-7 | NA | TRBV14 | TGTGCCAGCAGCCAAGAGTCTAGCAGAAACTACGAGCAGTACTTC | CASSQESSRNYEQYF
NA | TRBJ2-7 | NA | TRBV3-1/TRBV3-2 | TGTGCCAGCAGCCTCCCAGGGGACTACGAGCAGTACTTC | CASSLPGDYEQYF
NA | TRBJ2-7 | TRBD1 | TRBV5-1 | TGCGCCAGCAGCTCTCCGGGACAGGGACTATCCGAGCAGTACTTC | CASSSPGQGLSEQYF
medium-sized | TRBJ2-1 | NA | TRBV10-3 | TGTGCCACCACAGCCAGTTTAAACTCCTACAATGAGCAGTTCTTC | CATTASLNSYNEQFF
NA | TRBJ1-2 | TRBD1 | TRBV6-6 | TGTGCCAGCAGCCGAGACGCCCCCGGACAGGGCTGGGCTCGCTATGGCTACACCTTC | CASSRDAPGQGWARYGYTF
NA | TRBJ2-7 | TRBD1 | TRBV28 | TGTGCCAGCAGCTCCACCGGGACAGCTGAATACGAGCAGTACTTC | CASSSTGTAEYEQYF
NA | TRBJ2-5 | NA | TRBV12-5 | TGTGCTAGTGGTTTGGCCCCCGTAGAGACCCAGTACTTC | CASGLAPVETQYF
NA | TRBJ1-2 | NA | TRBV5-1 | TGCGCCAGCAGCTTCGTCCAGGGTCGTGGCTACACCTTC | CASSFVQGRGYTF
NA | TRBJ2-7 | NA | TRBV19 | TGTGCCAGTAAAGATAGGACCGCCAATTCCGAGCAGTACTTC | CASKDRTANSEQYF
NA | TRBJ1-1 | NA | TRBV10-3 | TGTGCCACAAGAGCCCTACAGGGAATGAACACTGAAGCTTTCTTT | CATRALQGMNTEAFF
NA | TRBJ2-7 | NA | TRBV7-6 | TGTGCCAGCAGCTTGAGTGTTGGCAGGGGGGGTCACGAGCAGTACTTC | CASSLSVGRGGHEQYF
NA | TRBJ2-1 | NA | TRBV19 | TGTGCCAGTAGTATCGGGACCCTCAATGAGCAGTTCTTC | CASSIGTLNEQFF
NA | TRBJ2-2 | TRBD2 | TRBV7-3 | TGTGCCACAGGTAGCGGGAGCACCGGGGAGCTGTTTTTT | CATGSGSTGELFF
NA | TRBJ1-2 | NA | TRBV7-2 | TGTGCCAGCAGCCAGGAGTTTGGCTACACCTTC | CASSQEFGYTF
NA | TRBJ2-2 | NA | TRBV6-5 | TGTGCCAGCAGGCGCACAGGGCAGAACACCGGGGAGCTGTTTTTT | CASRRTGQNTGELFF
once | TRBJ1-2 | NA | TRBV23-1 | TGCGCCAGCAGTAAAAACCGGGACATACCTAACTATGGCTACACCTTC | CASSKNRDIPNYGYTF
NA | TRBJ2-7 | NA | TRBV5-6 | TGTGCCAGCAGCCTGACGGGGTACGAGCAGTACTTC | CASSLTGYEQYF
NA | TRBJ1-1 | NA | TRBV6-5 | TGTGCCAGCAGTCCACAGACACCCCAGAACACTGAAGCTTTCTTT | CASSPQTPQNTEAFF
NA | TRBJ1-1 | NA | TRBV6-1 | TGTGCCAGCAGTGAATTTCGGGGCAGGGCTAGGTTGAACACTGAAGCTTTCTTT | CASSEFRGRARLNTEAFF
NA | TRBJ2-1 | NA | TRBV24-1 | TGTGCCACCAGTGATAATCCAGGGCATGAGCAGTTCTTC | CATSDNPGHEQFF
NA | TRBJ1-1 | TRBD1 | TRBV27 | TGTGCCAGCAACACAGGGGCGACTGAAGCTTTCTTT | CASNTGATEAFF
NA | TRBJ2-1 | NA | TRBV28 | TGTGCCAGCAGTTCCCGGACTGGCATCAATGAGCAGTTCTTC | CASSSRTGINEQFF
few | TRBJ1-5 | NA | TRBV6-1 | TGTGCCAGCAGTGAGTCGGGGGTCAATCAGCCCCAGCATTTT | CASSESGVNQPQHF
NA | TRBJ1-5 | NA | TRBV11-2 | TGTGCCAGCAGCTTAGCAGGGAGCAATCAGCCCCAGCATTTT | CASSLAGSNQPQHF
NA | TRBJ1-4 | TRBD1 | TRBV5-6 | TGTGCCAGCAGCTTGGGTGGGACAGGGAATGAAAAACTGTTTTTT | CASSLGGTGNEKLFF
NA | TRBJ1-1 | NA | TRBV28 | TGTGCCAGCCGGGGGTTTGGTGAAGCTTTCTTT | CASRGFGEAFF
NA | TRBJ2-7 | NA | TRBV29-1 | TGCAGCGTTGAGCTCAAGAACGAGCAGTACTTC | CSVELKNEQYF
once | TRBJ1-1 | NA | TRBV5-1 | TGCGCCAGCAGCTTGGCCGGGGGGCGGACTGAAGCTTTCTTT | CASSLAGGRTEAFF
few | TRBJ1-5 | NA | TRBV6-1 | TGTGCCAGCAGTGAAGGGGTAGGGGAAGGCAATCAGCCCCAGCATTTT | CASSEGVGEGNQPQHF
NA | TRBJ2-7 | NA | TRBV18 | TGTGCCAGCTCACCGGAGAGCTACGAGCAGTACTTC | CASSPESYEQYF
NA | TRBJ1-2 | NA | TRBV3-1/TRBV3-2 | TGTGCCAGCAGCCAAGATCCGGGGATTTATGGCTACACCTTC | CASSQDPGIYGYTF
NA | TRBJ1-5 | NA | TRBV28 | TGTGCCAGCAGCCCCCTTGCACAGGGAGGCAATCAGCCCCAGCATTTT | CASSPLAQGGNQPQHF
NA | TRBJ1-3 | NA | TRBV28 | TGTGCCACCAGCGAGGTGGATCTCAATGGAAACACCATATATTTT | CATSEVDLNGNTIYF